The source of this T cell receptor beta chain is a study of shared T cell receptors in the human thymus. Sequencing used immunoSEQ multiplex PCR; TCRdb keeps in-frame clones, though not all of them. The data contain under 850,000 clones, 85% to 90% of them singletons. V shed 4 bases and J shed 7 bases, with 10 bases lying between them. The length of the CDR3 is 12 residues. Germline V lookup: CDR1 MNHEY, CDR2 SMNVEV (reference sequence). These data were also reused for a study on human thymus T cells. That paper states: Congenital heart defects were the reason for the corrective surgery that the donors, healthy Finnish infants, were having. Thymic material originated from resections removed in the course of corrective heart surgery. Thymic and blood repertoires appeared to show biased V and J gene usage. Highly overlapping thymic repertoires in unrelated individuals were reported by related research.

The sequence was collected from a boy under three years old with a congenital heart defect. The specimen sequenced was thymocytes. The gene calls are TRBV27 and TRBJ1-1, with D tentatively TRBD1 (6 bases). The CDR3 nucleotides are TGTGCCAGCAGTTCACAGGGAGATGAAGCTTTCTTT. Its protein product is CASSSQGDEAFF.